This passage covers 9 T cell receptor beta chains from one sample sequenced in a study of kidney transplant recipient with SARS-CoV-2 infection. TCRdb called the reads again in MiXCR, with one record for every CDR3 protein. Among 200,000 to 300,000 distinct CDR3 sequences listed, around 26% were seen once. Sequencing was performed on a blood sample, taken at baseline and around day 110 from a kidney transplant recipient. The receptor source for this set is a male patient aged 25-45 years who had COVID-19 and was a kidney transplant recipient. Some T cells could come from the graft donor.

Comments on this clonotype: Just one base apart from a much larger clone, this may be a read error. This chain uses TRBV28 with TRBJ1-6; tentative D call: TRBD1 (6 bases). The length of the CDR3 is 13 residues. Per the germline V gene, CDR1 is MDHEN and CDR2 is SYDVKM. The CDR3 DNA reads TGTGCCGGCAGACCAGGGGATTACTCACCCCTCCACTTT. Protein product: CAGRPGDYSPLHF.

Worth noting for this clonotype: A much bigger clone sits one base away, suggesting this may be a read error. The rearrangement links TRBV24-1 to TRBJ2-2; TRBD1 might be the D (6 bases). CDR3 size: 13 residues. Germline V CDR1 and CDR2: KGHDR, SFDVKD. The CDR3 protein is CTTRTENTGELFF. CDR3 sequence (DNA): TGTACCACAAGGACAGAAAACACCGGGGAGCTGTTTTTT.

Ten or more counts support this clonotype. The chain employs TRBV20-1 and TRBJ1-2; D not certain. The CDR3 sequence is 13 residues long. CDR1 is DFQATT and CDR2 is SNEGSKA in the germline V gene (reference sequence). V was shortened by 6 bases and J by 0 bases, with 11 bases between the two germline ends. The CDR3 loop reads CSARELANYGYTF. The CDR3 DNA reads as TGCAGTGCGAGGGAGTTAGCTAACTATGGCTACACCTTC.

A word on this clonotype: A much larger clone is a single base away; this may be a read error. V and J are TRBV6-5 and TRBJ2-5; a possible D gene is TRBD1 (6 bases). The DNA end favors TRBJ2-7, so the J call may be wrong. This CDR3 comprises 17 residues. Germline-derived CDR1 and CDR2 are MNHEY and SVGAGI. CDR3: CASRPPHRVRGPYEQYF. As DNA, the CDR3 is TGTGCCAGCAGGCCCCCTCACAGGGTAAGGGGACCCTACGAGCAGTACTTC.

This clonotype was seen only a few times. The chain couples TRBV6-4 to TRBJ2-1; 7 nucleotides agree with TRBD1. J lost 5 bases, V lost 0 bases, and 4 bases had no gene match. The CDR3 is 15 residues long. CDR1 is MRHNA and CDR2 is SNTAGT in the germline V gene. The CDR3 region is CASSDSIGGHNEQFF. CDR3 coding DNA: TGTGCCAGCAGTGACTCCATAGGGGGCCACAATGAGCAGTTCTTC.

V usage is TRBV28 and J usage is TRBJ2-3; D is uncertain. The CDR3 spans 15 residues. Trimming took off 4 bases at V and 2 bases at J, with 13 bases between the two ends. In germline, CDR1 is MDHEN, CDR2 SYDVKM. The CDR3 DNA is TGTGCCAGCAGTTCTGGACGGTGGGACACAGATACGCAGTATTTT. It is translated as CASSSGRWDTDTQYF.

This clonotype has at least ten counts. The chain is built from TRBV7-7 and TRBJ1-2, with D hard to call. The length of the CDR3 is 17 residues. The ends were cut back, 5 bases at V and 4 bases at J, with 23 bases in the middle. In germline, CDR1 is SSHAT, CDR2 FNYEAQ (reference sequence). The CDR3 bases are TGTGCCAGCAGCAGGTTATTTAAGTGCCGAAAGACCTATGGCTACACCTTC. It translates to CASSRLFKCRKTYGYTF.

V is TRBV10-3 and J is TRBJ2-5; D is unclear. In germline, CDR1 is ENHRY, CDR2 SYGVKD. V was trimmed by 6 bases and J by 4 bases, leaving 24 bases between them. The CDR3 has 17 residues. CDR3 coding DNA: TGTGCCATCAGCACGAAAAACAGTGGGGATTTGGGAGAGACCCAGTACTTC. Protein sequence: CAISTKNSGDLGETQYF.

Many counts were recorded for this clonotype. The genes are TRBV5-4 and TRBJ2-2; possibly TRBD1 or TRBD2 for D (5 bases each). Germline V gives CDR1 SGHNT, CDR2 YYREEE (reference sequence). The V gene lost 0 bases and the J gene lost 4 bases, with 13 bases spanning the gap. The CDR3 runs 16 residues. The CDR3 is CASSLVFVGTTGELFF. The CDR3 DNA reads as TGTGCCAGCAGCTTGGTCTTTGTCGGGACCACCGGGGAGCTGTTTTTT.